This TCR beta chain comes out of a study of identical twins. The study, taken as a whole, reports: A lower insertion count was a feature of abundant cord blood beta clonotypes, with no such feature in memory repertoires.

V lost 1 base, J lost 2 bases, and 17 bases lay in between. The CDR3 has 18 amino acids. Germline assignment: CDR1 SGHTA and CDR2 FQGTGA. There are many counts of this clonotype. Its target is not known. A universal primer site came from template switching; cDNA carried unique molecular identifiers. MiXCR was run by TCRdb on the 5' RACE reads, yielding one entry per CDR3 protein. In the table there are approximately 94,000 distinct CDR3 sequences, around 5.5% of which are singletons. The J gene is TRBJ2-2, the V gene TRBV7-3; D remains ambiguous. Material for sequencing was memory T cells sorted from blood. The clonotype comes from a woman in her forties or fifties in good health. CDR3 amino acids: CASSLNPPVGVNTGELFF. The CDR3 region has the DNA TGTGCCAGCAGCTTAAATCCGCCTGTTGGAGTAAACACCGGGGAGCTGTTTTTT.